This TCR beta chain is drawn from a study of PD-1 blockade in classical Hodgkin lymphoma (TCRdb year 2020). Turning to the overall study: Nivolumab dosing was 3 mg/kg intravenously every 2 weeks, continuing until either disease progression or unacceptable toxicity. A peripheral blood immune signature of response to PD-1 blockade in classical Hodgkin lymphoma was defined using TCR beta sequencing and CyTOF. Results and caveats for the whole study, not just this receptor: By C4D1, a significant rise was seen in CD4+ TCR diversity but not in CD8+ TCR diversity (p=0.0027 vs p=0.16), and the rise was most apparent among complete responders (p=0.02). Lower diversity was seen in patients whose nivolumab began less than 1 year after ASCT, and these patients were left out of later analyses so that immune reconstitution would not confound the results. Baseline TCR diversity was reported to be lower in newly diagnosed patients than in healthy donors, and even lower in relapsed/refractory patients. Trial patients achieving complete response had baseline diversity similar to newly diagnosed patients, whereas partial responders and progressors had significantly lower diversity. The study was restricted to a single clinical trial cohort, and the causes of repertoire differences, possibly disease activity or prior therapy, were left undefined.

Genomic DNA was isolated using the Qiagen DNeasy kit from unsorted PBMCs as well as from negatively selected CD4+ and CD8+ fractions. Amplification of TCR beta CDR3 regions was done by immunoSEQ multiplex PCR with primers that anneal to V and J segments. A synthetic immune receptor repertoire was used to minimize amplification bias, and any residual bias was removed computationally once sequencing was done. Processing in the source paper ran as follows. Repertoire diversity was quantified as the Shannon entropy index using custom Python scripts. Unsorted, CD4+ and CD8+ repertoires were analyzed separately, except for combined analyses in which CD4+ and CD8+ sequences were merged in silico. A clone counted as expanded when the clone's frequency after treatment rose at least 2-fold relative to C1D1, and clones undetected at baseline were given a pseudocount of 0.5. Singleton clones were defined as clones with 0 or 1 copy at C1D1, and non-singleton clones were defined as clones with 2 or more copies. Clones expanded in unsorted samples were annotated as CD4+, CD8+ or unknown by matching protein sequences in sorted samples from the same patient. Wilcoxon tests on paired samples were used to test changes in diversity from C1D1 to C4D1. The clones in this table, taken by TCRdb from immuneACCESS, are in-frame only. Not every clone is retained; where verified, under half of the shortfall comes from an unresolved V gene, and the cause of the rest is unknown. D and trimming were read from the DNA, whereas the V and J calls and clone size are those reported in that table. The sample table contains approximately 25,000 clones; only one count was recorded for 60% to 85% of them. 2% to 2.5% of the sample lies in the top ten.

The sample's time point, from its label and the paper: cycle 1 day 1 (C1D1), immediately before nivolumab initiation. All trial patients had relapsed after autologous stem cell transplantation, with cohorts A, B and C differing in prior brentuximab vedotin exposure. CD4+ T cells were purified from thawed PBMCs by magnetic negative selection with a Miltenyi CD4+ T cell isolation kit. The trial cohort comprised 56 patients with relapsed/refractory classical Hodgkin lymphoma whose best overall responses were complete response, partial response or progressive disease. Single-agent nivolumab was administered to trial patients in the multi-cohort phase II CheckMate 205 trial. An independent review committee assessed best overall response using the 2007 International Working Group response criteria. Trial PBMCs were obtained immediately prior to nivolumab initiation (C1D1) and on therapy at cycle 2 day 1 and cycle 4 day 1. Peripheral blood was collected in 8 mL Vacutainer Cell Preparation Tubes, from which PBMCs were isolated by centrifugation and then cryopreserved. Purified CD4+ and CD8+ fractions were generated only in cases for which an additional PBMC sample was available. Magnetically labelled cells were removed on LS columns in a quadroMACS separator, and the flow-through was retained as the purified fraction.

This clone occurred once. The target of this receptor is not known. Base qualities are missing; no much larger clone stands one base away. The TCR originated in a human donor with classical Hodgkin lymphoma. Sequenced material: CD4+ T cells from blood, taken at baseline.

At the DNA level, the sequence is TGTGCCAGCAGGGGACTAGCGGGGGGAGGTGAGCAGTTCTTC. Translated, this gives CASRGLAGGGEQFF. The sequence is built from TRBV7-8 and TRBJ2-1, and 15 junctional nucleotides match TRBD2. Clipping removes 6 bases from V and 9 bases from J, with 3 as the unmatched junction base count. The CDR3 contains 14 residues, cysteine and phenylalanine counted. Only the CDR3 part of the read is kept: 42 bases, read in frame from the first base. The germline V gene specifies SGHVS as CDR1 and FQNEAQ as CDR2.